The 10 T cell receptor beta chains presented below share a single source sample, sequenced in a study of OX40 agonist ivuxolimab in advanced cancers. Generated by immunoSEQ multiplex PCR, the TCRdb table keeps only in-frame clones and is missing some. Altogether about 50,000 clones are present, 65% to 85% being singletons, with the ten largest covering roughly 1.6%. Sequenced here: CD4+ or CD8+ T cells sorted from blood, sampled in a trial of the OX40 agonist ivuxolimab. These receptor sequences come from an adult with an advanced solid tumor such as melanoma, head and neck, liver or kidney cancer.

The rearrangement links TRBV5-6 to TRBJ1-3; D unclear. This CDR3 region has 16 residues. V was shortened by 3 bases and J by 1 base, with 14 bases between the two germline ends. The germline CDR1 and CDR2 sequences are SGHDT and YYEEEE. The CDR3 loop reads CASSSIIGVSGNTIYF. CDR3 nucleotides: TGTGCCAGCAGCTCCATCATAGGCGTATCTGGAAACACCATATATTTT.

This clone occurred a few times. V and J are TRBV25-1 and TRBJ1-2; D is ambiguous. V was cut by 0 bases and J by 8 bases, with 10 bases left in between. Germline lookup yields CDR1 MGHDK and CDR2 SYGVNS. This CDR3 has 13 amino acids. The CDR3: CASSEYSLMGYTF. DNA for the CDR3: TGTGCCAGCAGTGAATATTCGCTAATGGGCTACACCTTC.

V usage is TRBV5-1 and J usage is TRBJ1-4; 10 bases align to TRBD1. Germline CDR1 SGHRS, CDR2 YFSETQ. V lost 4 bases to trimming and J lost 8 bases; unmatched junction nucleotides: 5. CDR3 length equals 14 residues. The CDR3 here is CASSTGQGREKLFF. The CDR3, as DNA: TGCGCCAGCAGCACGGGACAGGGGAGGGAAAAACTGTTTTTT.

The chain employs TRBV6-1 and TRBJ2-3, with TRBD1 matching 7 bases. With 5 bases clipped from V and 2 bases from J, the junction kept 7 bases outside the gene matches. Germline loops: CDR1 MNHNS, CDR2 SASEGT. The CDR3 totals 15 residues. The CDR3 DNA is TGTGCCAGCAGTAAGGGGGCGTCTTCCACAGATACGCAGTATTTT. This gives the protein CASSKGASSTDTQYF.

The chain couples TRBV9 to TRBJ2-5, with D perhaps matching TRBD1 (5 bases). With 0 bases removed from V and 1 base from J, the gap between germline ends came to 13 bases. This CDR3 region has 16 residues. The germline gives CDR1 SGDLS, CDR2 YYNGEE. CDR3 sequence reads: CASSVAPGPLQETQYF. The CDR3 coding sequence is TGTGCCAGCAGCGTAGCGCCAGGGCCCCTCCAAGAGACCCAGTACTTC.

The chain is built from TRBV5-1 and TRBJ2-1, with 7 bases identical to TRBD1. The germline V gene has CDR1 SGHRS and CDR2 YFSETQ. The CDR3 totals 14 residues. J gave up 5 bases and V 2 bases, and 4 bases lay outside the gene matches. The CDR3 DNA is TGCGCCAGCAGCTTAGGAACAGGGGACAATGAGCAGTTCTTC. Protein product: CASSLGTGDNEQFF.

This clone was counted between two and nine times. The V call is TRBV30, the J call TRBJ2-7; D might be TRBD2 (6 bases). V lost 0 bases to trimming and J lost 7 bases, with 10 bases between them. The CDR3 totals 12 residues. Germline assignment: CDR1 GTSNPN and CDR2 SVGIG (reference sequence). The CDR3, as DNA: TGTGCCTGGAGTGTAGGCGGGACTGAGCAGTACTTC. It encodes CAWSVGGTEQYF.

The V and J genes are TRBV7-2 and TRBJ2-7; D perhaps matches TRBD2 (5 bases). The CDR3 is 14 residues long. Trimming removed 1 base from V and 4 bases from J, with 11 bases in between. In germline, CDR1 is SGHTA, CDR2 FQGNSA. The CDR3 coding sequence is TGTGCCAGCAGCTTAGGTCTAGCTACGTACGAGCAGTACTTC. It translates to CASSLGLATYEQYF.

The chain links TRBV11-3 to TRBJ1-2; 7 nucleotides agree with TRBD1. CDR3 length: 14 residues. Germline lookup yields CDR1 SGHNT and CDR2 YENEEA. V lost 3 bases to trimming and J lost 8 bases; unmatched junction nucleotides: 9. The CDR3 protein is CASSFGRGLLGYTF. CDR3 coding DNA: TGTGCCAGCAGCTTCGGTAGGGGGCTACTCGGCTACACCTTC.

The chain joins TRBV7-2 to TRBJ1-5; tentative D call: TRBD1 (6 bases). The CDR3 loop spans 15 amino acids. Germline CDR1 is SGHTA and CDR2 is FQGNSA. Between the trimmed V and J ends, which lost 5 bases and 2 bases, there was a span of 13 bases. The CDR3 nucleotides are TGTGCCAGCAGCCCGGAGTCAGGGGGCAATCAGCCCCAGCATTTT. Translation: CASSPESGGNQPQHF.